Below are 28 T cell receptor beta chains sequenced from a single sample in a study of shared clonotypes between healthy human individuals. TCRdb's table, derived via immunoSEQ multiplex PCR, lists solely in-frame clones and lacks some. Here the sample spans roughly 1,000,000 clones, approximately 80% being singletons. The sequencing input was memory CD4+ T cells from PBMCs. As to subset: CD45RA-negative fraction. The receptors were sampled from a man younger than 35 in good health. Some clones in this sample may be carry-over from other donors' samples.

J is TRBJ2-3 and V is TRBV5-1; 8 nucleotides match TRBD1. The CDR3 totals 16 residues. Germline loops: CDR1 SGHRS, CDR2 YFSETQ. V trimming: 6 bases; J trimming: 4 bases; junction bases outside the gene matches: 13. The CDR3 region is CASTGGSSPTADTQYF. The CDR3, as DNA: TGCGCCAGCACAGGGGGCTCTAGCCCAACGGCAGATACGCAGTATTTT.

The V gene is TRBV29-1, the J gene TRBJ2-1; D is unclear. The CDR3 is 11 amino acids. The V end lost 7 bases, the J end lost 4 bases, and 8 bases lay between the germline ends. CDR1 is SQVTM and CDR2 is ANQGSEA in the germline V gene. The CDR3 DNA reads TGCAGCGCTATATATTACAATGAGCAGTTCTTC. It codes for CSAIYYNEQFF.

This chain joins TRBV5-1 and TRBJ1-1, with no clear D. CDR1 and CDR2 from the germline V gene are SGHRS and YFSETQ. V lost 5 bases and J lost 0, with 14 bases in between. This CDR3 comprises 15 residues. The CDR3 region is CASRQAGYLNTEAFF. CDR3 coding DNA: TGCGCCAGCAGGCAGGCCGGGTATTTGAACACTGAAGCTTTCTTT.

The V and J genes are TRBV28 and TRBJ2-1, with TRBD2 matching 10 bases. The V gene end was trimmed by 6 bases and the J gene end by 3 bases; junction bases not matched to a gene: 17. Germline CDR1 reads MDHEN; CDR2 reads SYDVKM. The CDR3 contains 19 residues. The CDR3 here is CASSHYFAGLAGVYNEQFF. As DNA, the CDR3 is TGTGCCAGCAGCCACTATTTTGCGGGCCTAGCGGGAGTCTACAATGAGCAGTTCTTC.

The V call is TRBV4-3, the J call TRBJ2-1, with 8 bases lining up with TRBD2. The germline CDR1 and CDR2 sequences are LGHNA and YSLEER. Trimming took 1 base from V and 9 from J; bases not matched to a gene: 14. CDR3 length: 17 residues. The CDR3 sequence: CASSQVRWGLGGIEQFF. The CDR3 DNA follows: TGCGCCAGCAGCCAAGTGCGGTGGGGACTAGGAGGGATTGAGCAGTTCTTC.

In its sample, this clone was seen once. The chain has TRBV2 and TRBJ2-2; 9 positions agree with TRBD2. Germline trimming cut 8 bases from V and 7 bases from J; bases unmatched to any gene: 8. Germline values: CDR1 SNHLY, CDR2 FYNNEI. This CDR3 has 14 amino acids. This CDR3 reads CASALQAGGGELFF. The DNA for the CDR3 is TGTGCCAGCGCCCTTCAAGCGGGGGGCGGGGAGCTGTTTTTT.

V and J are TRBV5-6 and TRBJ2-3, with 12 bases fitting TRBD2. Germline V lookup: CDR1 SGHDT, CDR2 YYEEEE. The CDR3 loop spans 17 amino acids. The V segment lost 0 bases and the J segment 4 bases; nucleotides outside the gene matches: 6. This CDR3 is CASSLEGLAGGPDTQYF. The CDR3 nucleotides read TGTGCCAGCAGCTTGGAGGGACTAGCGGGCGGTCCAGATACGCAGTATTTT.

The gene calls are TRBV27 and TRBJ2-1, with 10 bases aligning to TRBD2. This CDR3 is 17 amino acids long. Germline loops: CDR1 MNHEY, CDR2 SMNVEV (reference sequence). Trimming removed 2 bases from V and 2 bases from J; junction bases left unmatched: 6. The DNA of the CDR3 is TGTGCCAGCAGTTTAAAGCGGGAGGGCCGGACCTACAATGAGCAGTTCTTC. Translation gives CASSLKREGRTYNEQFF.

This clone was picked up many times. The chain links TRBV5-1 to TRBJ2-1, with 12 bases that match TRBD2. Germline assignment: CDR1 SGHRS and CDR2 YFSETQ. The J segment lost 5 bases and the V segment lost 5 bases, leaving 11 bases of the junction unmatched. CDR3 length equals 17 residues. The CDR3 bases are TGCGCCAGCAGTCGACCGACTAGCGGGAGACTCAACAATGAGCAGTTCTTC. As protein: CASSRPTSGRLNNEQFF.

The CDR3 sequence: CASSSPGRETQYF. In DNA, the CDR3 is TGTGCCAGCAGTTCACCGGGACGGGAGACCCAGTACTTC. The V and J genes are TRBV7-9 and TRBJ2-5, with D perhaps assigned TRBD1 or TRBD2 (5 bases each). Trimming shortened V by 6 bases and J by 5 bases, and 13 bases separated the two germline ends. The CDR3 has 13 amino acids. CDR1 and CDR2 from the germline V gene are SEHNR and FQNEAQ (reference sequence).

The chain joins TRBV7-9 to TRBJ2-1; D is ambiguous. V dropped 1 base and J dropped 2 bases, with 12 bases sitting between them. CDR3 length equals 16 residues. CDR1 is SEHNR and CDR2 is FQNEAQ in the germline V gene (reference sequence). The CDR3 nucleotides are TGTGCCAGCAGCTTAGTGTACGGCGAAACCTACAATGAGCAGTTCTTC. Protein product: CASSLVYGETYNEQFF.

This clone appeared a single time. This sequence joins TRBV7-9 and TRBJ1-5; D remains unclear. Germline V CDR1 and CDR2: SEHNR, FQNEAQ (reference sequence). The CDR3 is 12 amino acids. Trimming cost V 5 bases and J 3 bases, with 5 bases left between them. DNA for the CDR3: TGTGCCAGCAGCCCCACCAATCAGCCCCAGCATTTT. Its protein is CASSPTNQPQHF. Full variable domain (missing parts from reference TRBV7-9 and TRBJ1-5): DTGVSQNPRHKITKRGQNVTFRCDPISEHNRLYWYRQTLGQGPEFLTYFQNEAQLEKSRLLSDRFSAERPKGSFSTLEIQRTEQGDSAMYLCASSPTNQPQHFGDGTRLSIL.

To note about this clone: A single base is all that separates this from a far larger clone, so a read error is likely. In the same sample, other DNA sequences code for this CDR3. V and J are TRBV29-1 and TRBJ1-1; no firm D call. The CDR3 has 14 amino acids. Germline V lookup: CDR1 SQVTM, CDR2 ANQGSEA. The CDR3 DNA follows: TGTAGCGTTGTCCTAACCCGGGGTGGGATTGAAGCTTTCTTT. Its protein is CSVVLTRGGIEAFF.

The V and J genes are TRBV19 and TRBJ1-2; a possible D gene is TRBD1 (5 bases). Looked up from germline, CDR1 is LNHDA and CDR2 is SQIVND (reference sequence). With 9 bases removed from V and 4 bases from J, the gap between germline ends came to 15 bases. This CDR3 is built from 13 residues. CDR3 sequence (DNA): TGTGCCAGCGCGGGACGCGGGAGCTATGGCTACACCTTC. Its translation: CASAGRGSYGYTF.

The chain couples TRBV5-1 to TRBJ2-7; 8 bases match TRBD1. After removal of 6 bases from V and 5 bases from J, the junction contained 13 bases not matched to a gene. Germline values: CDR1 SGHRS, CDR2 YFSETQ. CDR3 length: 15 residues. CDR3 nucleotide sequence: TGCGCCAGCACCGAAGGGACAGGCCCCTCGGACGAGCAGTACTTC. It encodes CASTEGTGPSDEQYF.

Concerning this clone: Other nucleotide sequences in the sample specify the same CDR3. The gene calls are TRBV9 and TRBJ2-6; D gene unclear. Trimming stripped 2 bases from V and 1 base from J, with 7 bases between. The CDR3 runs 15 residues. Germline-derived CDR1 and CDR2 are SGDLS and YYNGEE. In nucleotides, the CDR3 is TGTGCCAGCAGCGTTGCCGGGTCTGGGGCCAACGTCCTGACTTTC. It translates to CASSVAGSGANVLTF.

V gene TRBV5-6 combines with J gene TRBJ2-7, with D possibly being TRBD2 (6 bases). The CDR3 covers 16 residues. Germline CDR1 is SGHDT and CDR2 is YYEEEE. Deletions cut 3 bases from V and 1 base from J, with 17 bases between. CDR3: CASSSWGERRSYEQYF. The CDR3 region has the DNA TGTGCCAGCAGCTCCTGGGGGGAGCGGAGATCCTACGAGCAGTACTTC. Together with reference TRBV5-6 and TRBJ2-7, the CDR3 gives the full variable domain: DAGVTQSPTHLIKTRGQQVTLRCSPKSGHDTVSWYQQALGQGPQFIFQYYEEEERQRGNFPDRFSGHQFPNYSSELNVNALLLGDSALYLCASSSWGERRSYEQYFGPGTRLTVT.

This clone was observed a handful of times. A much larger clone differs from this one at a single base, so this may be a read error. CDR3 residues: CASSSGNYGYTF. The DNA of the CDR3 is TGTGCCAGCAGCTCCGGGAACTATGGCTACACCTTC. The rearrangement joins TRBV7-2 to TRBJ1-2; unclear D gene. Germline-derived CDR1 and CDR2 are SGHTA and FQGNSA. V lost 4 bases and J 2 bases, leaving 5 bases between the germline ends. This CDR3 is built from 12 residues.

The V gene is TRBV6-6, the J gene TRBJ1-4; 8 bases agree with TRBD1. The germline V gene encodes CDR1 MNHNY and CDR2 SVGAGI (reference sequence). The CDR3 length is 15 residues. V gave up 2 bases and J gave up 7 bases; unmatched junction bases: 6. The CDR3 coding sequence is TGTGCCAGCAGTTACCAGGGGGCGTCGGGTGAAAAACTGTTTTTT. This encodes CASSYQGASGEKLFF.

V is TRBV5-1 and J is TRBJ2-5; TRBD1 is a possible D gene (6 bases). This CDR3 has 16 amino acids. V lost 5 bases and J 2 bases, leaving 19 bases between the germline ends. Germline assignment: CDR1 SGHRS and CDR2 YFSETQ. Here the CDR3 DNA reads TGCGCCAGCAGTTTTGCTATTGAACAGGGACAAGAGACCCAGTACTTC. It codes for CASSFAIEQGQETQYF.

Details on this clone: A single base separates this from a much larger clone, so it may be a read error. Other DNA sequences from this sample encode an identical CDR3 as well. The chain couples TRBV5-1 to TRBJ2-5; D remains unclear. The CDR3 contains 13 residues. V lost 0 bases, J lost 1 base, and 4 bases lay in between. Looked up from germline, CDR1 is SGHRS and CDR2 is YFSETQ. The CDR3 DNA reads TGCGCCAGCAGCTTGGCTGTCCAAGAGACCCAGTACTTC. Protein sequence: CASSLAVQETQYF.

The V call is TRBV11-2, the J call TRBJ1-1; D perhaps matches TRBD1 (6 bases). V was cut by 4 bases and J by 5 bases, with 26 bases left in between. The CDR3 extends over 18 amino acids. CDR1 SGHAT and CDR2 FQNNGV come from the germline V gene. The CDR3 region is CASSSRGVRAEGGTEAFF. The CDR3 coding sequence is TGTGCCAGCAGCTCGAGGGGTGTCAGAGCCGAAGGGGGGACTGAAGCTTTCTTT.

The count of this clone is one. The chain links TRBV5-5 to TRBJ2-2; 8 nucleotides line up with TRBD1. Germline-derived CDR1 and CDR2 are SGHKS and YYEKEE (reference sequence). J gave up 0 bases and V 2 bases, and 3 bases lay outside the gene matches. The CDR3 extends over 16 amino acids. Here the CDR3 reads CASSLMGQANTGELFF. The CDR3 DNA reads as TGTGCCAGCAGCTTAATGGGACAGGCGAACACCGGGGAGCTGTTTTTT.

V is TRBV30 and J is TRBJ2-3; 9 bases fit TRBD1. The CDR3 has 15 residues. CDR1 is GTSNPN and CDR2 is SVGIG in the germline V gene (reference sequence). The J segment lost 3 bases and the V segment lost 2 bases, leaving 6 bases of the junction unmatched. In DNA form, the CDR3 reads TGTGCCTGGAGTCCCGGGACAGGGAGGACAGATACGCAGTATTTT. As protein: CAWSPGTGRTDTQYF.

This chain joins TRBV28 and TRBJ1-1; D may be TRBD1 (5 bases). The V end lost 10 bases, the J end lost 0 bases, and 12 bases lay between the germline ends. The CDR3 extends over 13 amino acids. CDR1 is MDHEN, CDR2 SYDVKM, per germline. The CDR3 here is CATTLQVNTEAFF. CDR3 nucleotide sequence: TGTGCCACAACCTTACAGGTGAACACTGAAGCTTTCTTT.

The chain couples TRBV9 to TRBJ2-4; 11 bases fit TRBD2. There are 15 residues in the CDR3. Germline V gene lookup returns CDR1 SGDLS and CDR2 YYNGEE. V gave up 3 bases and J gave up 7 bases; unmatched junction bases: 6. The CDR3, as DNA: TGTGCCAGCAGCGCCTTAGCGGGAGGGAGTAACATTCAGTACTTC. It translates to CASSALAGGSNIQYF.

This clone was detected once. J is TRBJ2-6 and V is TRBV18; 7 bases are shared with TRBD2. The CDR3 is made up of 18 amino acids. V dropped 3 bases and J dropped 0; count of bases not matched to a gene: 8. Germline values: CDR1 KGHSH, CDR2 LQKENI. The CDR3 sequence is CASSPGITSDSGANVLTF. The DNA of the CDR3 is TGTGCCAGCTCACCGGGAATTACTAGCGACTCTGGGGCCAACGTCCTGACTTTC.

This chain links TRBV7-2 with TRBJ2-1; 7 positions agree with TRBD2. The CDR3 is 17 amino acids. The V segment lost 0 bases and the J segment 4 bases; nucleotides outside the gene matches: 9. Germline CDR1 reads SGHTA; CDR2 reads FQGNSA. CDR3 in amino acids: CASSLAILSSGYNEQFF. In nucleotides, the CDR3 is TGTGCCAGCAGCTTAGCTATCTTGTCTAGCGGATACAATGAGCAGTTCTTC.